Shown below are 17 T cell receptor beta chains from a single sample sequenced in a study of cytomegalovirus exposure and HLA in healthy donors. The PCR had 60 Vbeta and 13 Jbeta primers. Sequenced by immunoSEQ multiplex PCR; TCRdb stores in-frame clones only, minus some. Here the sample spans 80,000 or so clones, over 55% being singletons. The sequenced material came from PBMCs. Receptor source: a man aged 25-45 years in good health and CMV-seropositive.

J is TRBJ1-1 and V is TRBV10-3; 9 bases map to TRBD1. The CDR3 spans 13 residues. After removal of 7 bases from V and 5 bases from J, the junction contained 5 bases not matched to a gene. Germline loops: CDR1 ENHRY, CDR2 SYGVKD. The CDR3 loop is CAITRTGETEAFF. DNA of the CDR3: TGTGCCATCACTAGGACAGGGGAAACTGAAGCTTTCTTT.

This clone appeared a single time. The rearrangement uses TRBV19 and TRBJ2-3, with TRBD2 identical over 7 bases. Germline V gene sequence: CDR1 LNHDA, CDR2 SQIVND (reference sequence). V gave up 3 bases and J gave up 1 base; unmatched junction bases: 7. The CDR3 runs 16 residues. CDR3 DNA sequence: TGTGCCAGTAGTATCAGTTTCGCGGGAGGCACAGATACGCAGTATTTT. This sequence encodes CASSISFAGGTDTQYF.

The rearrangement links TRBV29-1 to TRBJ2-3; 16 nucleotides agree with TRBD2. The CDR3 consists of 16 residues. The V gene end was trimmed by 4 bases and the J gene end by 4 bases; junction bases not matched to a gene: 5. The germline V gene encodes CDR1 SQVTM and CDR2 ANQGSEA. This chain's CDR3 is CSVGGTSGGAADTQYF. DNA of the CDR3: TGCAGCGTTGGTGGGACTAGCGGGGGGGCGGCAGATACGCAGTATTTT.

The chain links TRBV5-4 to TRBJ2-1, with D perhaps matching TRBD1 (5 bases). The V end lost 2 bases, the J end lost 7 bases, and 13 bases lay between the germline ends. Germline V gene data show CDR1 as SGHNT and CDR2 as YYREEE (reference sequence). The CDR3 runs to 14 residues. CDR3 sequence: CASSFQGGGNEQFF. The CDR3 bases are TGTGCCAGCAGCTTCCAGGGCGGTGGTAATGAGCAGTTCTTC.

The J gene is TRBJ2-1, the V gene TRBV6-1, with unresolved D. From germline, CDR1 is MNHNS and CDR2 SASEGT. This CDR3 is 14 amino acids long. Trimming removed 5 bases from V and 2 bases from J, with 10 bases in between. In DNA form, the CDR3 reads TGTGCCAGCAGTAACTCAGGCCCCTACAATGAGCAGTTCTTC. Translated: CASSNSGPYNEQFF.

The J gene is TRBJ2-7, the V gene TRBV4-1, with 10 bases matching TRBD1. The CDR3 extends over 19 amino acids. Germline V lookup: CDR1 MGHRA, CDR2 YSYEKL. V lost 2 bases, J lost 2 bases, and 15 bases stayed unmatched. CDR3 sequence (DNA): TGCGCCAGCAGCCAAACCCATCCGGGACAGGGGCTCCGACCCTACGAGCAGTACTTC. This codes for CASSQTHPGQGLRPYEQYF.

The rearrangement links TRBV5-1 to TRBJ2-3; D not resolved. Germline CDR1 reads SGHRS; CDR2 reads YFSETQ. The length of the CDR3 is 13 residues. Trimming left V 5 bases short and J 2 bases short, with 9 bases between. This CDR3 is CASRNTTTDTQYF. In DNA, the CDR3 is TGCGCCAGCAGAAACACAACCACAGATACGCAGTATTTT.

V and J are TRBV27 and TRBJ1-6; TRBD1 agrees at 7 bases. The CDR3 runs to 14 residues. From germline, CDR1 is MNHEY and CDR2 SMNVEV (reference sequence). Trimming cost V 2 bases and J 8 bases; bases outside gene matches: 3. In DNA, the CDR3 is TGTGCCAGCAGTTTAGGTCAGGGGGATTCACCCCTCCACTTT. Its protein is CASSLGQGDSPLHF.

This clone turned up a few times. The J gene is TRBJ2-1, the V gene TRBV5-5; no definite D call. The CDR3 is made up of 13 amino acids. V was clipped by 0 bases and J by 5 bases, with 6 bases between them. Looked up from germline, CDR1 is SGHKS and CDR2 is YYEKEE (reference sequence). This CDR3 is CASSLAIDNEQFF. The CDR3 coding sequence is TGTGCCAGCAGCTTGGCCATAGACAATGAGCAGTTCTTC.

The V and J genes are TRBV7-2 and TRBJ1-5, with D tentatively TRBD1 (5 bases). From germline, CDR1 is SGHTA and CDR2 FQGNSA. V was shortened by 4 bases and J by 6 bases, with 19 bases between the two germline ends. The CDR3 has 16 residues. The CDR3 protein is CASSSTPLGVGQPQHF. In nucleotides, the CDR3 is TGTGCCAGCAGCTCCACCCCCCTAGGGGTAGGTCAGCCCCAGCATTTT. Together with reference TRBV7-2 and TRBJ1-5, the CDR3 gives the full variable domain: GAGVSQSPSNKVTEKGKDVELRCDPISGHTALYWYRQSLGQGLEFLIYFQGNSAPDKSGLPSDRFSAERTGGSVSTLTIQRTQQEDSAVYLCASSSTPLGVGQPQHFGDGTRLSIL.

The chain couples TRBV19 to TRBJ2-3; tentatively, D is TRBD1 (6 bases). Between the trimmed V and J ends, which lost 3 bases and 5 bases, there was a span of 15 bases. Germline V CDR1 and CDR2: LNHDA, SQIVND (reference sequence). The CDR3 has 15 residues. CDR3 region: CASSMGNEQGDTQYF. The CDR3 bases are TGTGCCAGTAGTATGGGGAACGAACAGGGAGATACGCAGTATTTT.

The chain links TRBV7-9 to TRBJ2-1; TRBD2 aligns across 9 bases. The CDR3 runs to 15 residues. V lost 1 base to trimming and J lost 2 bases; unmatched junction nucleotides: 0. Germline CDR1 SEHNR, CDR2 FQNEAQ (reference sequence). The DNA for the CDR3 is TGTGCCAGCAGCTTAGGACTAGCGGCCTACAATGAGCAGTTCTTC. Its protein product is CASSLGLAAYNEQFF.

The rearrangement uses TRBV4-1 and TRBJ2-2; TRBD2 aligns across 9 bases. The junction had 4 bases not matched to a gene; V was cut back by 9 bases and J by 2 bases. This CDR3 has 14 amino acids. Germline V gene data show CDR1 as MGHRA and CDR2 as YSYEKL. The CDR3 loop reads CASSSGKNTGELFF. DNA for the CDR3: TGCGCCAGTTCTAGCGGGAAAAACACCGGGGAGCTGTTTTTT.

The V and J genes are TRBV6-1 and TRBJ1-2, with 9 nucleotides matching TRBD1. V was pared by 1 base and J by 4 bases, with 4 bases of the junction left unmatched. The CDR3 consists of 15 residues. Germline-derived CDR1 and CDR2 are MNHNS and SASEGT. The DNA for the CDR3 is TGTGCCAGCAGTGAAGGGGGACAGGGCTCCTATGGCTACACCTTC. It encodes CASSEGGQGSYGYTF.

The chain joins TRBV10-2 to TRBJ1-5; the match to TRBD1 covers 9 bases. Germline trimming cut 0 bases from V and 4 bases from J; bases unmatched to any gene: 1. Germline V lookup: CDR1 WSHSY, CDR2 SAAADI. The length of the CDR3 is 15 residues. The chain's CDR3 is CASSESGTGNQPQHF. The CDR3 region has the DNA TGCGCCAGCAGTGAGTCCGGGACAGGGAATCAGCCCCAGCATTTT.

The CDR3 coding sequence is TGTGCCATCAGCAAGGAAGGGGGTGGCAATGAGCAGTTCTTC. It yields the protein CAISKEGGGNEQFF. The chain combines TRBV10-3 with TRBJ2-1; TRBD1 is a possible D gene (6 bases). Trimming removed 6 bases at V and 6 bases at J, with 15 bases between. Germline loops: CDR1 ENHRY, CDR2 SYGVKD. The CDR3 loop spans 14 amino acids.

This clone appeared once. The J gene is TRBJ2-7, the V gene TRBV28; 8 bases map to TRBD2. The germline gives CDR1 MDHEN, CDR2 SYDVKM. This CDR3 is built from 14 residues. The V segment lost 5 bases and the J segment 3 bases; nucleotides outside the gene matches: 6. The CDR3 DNA reads TGTGCCAGCAGTGACCGGGAGGGCCGCTACGAGCAGTACTTC. This translates into CASSDREGRYEQYF.